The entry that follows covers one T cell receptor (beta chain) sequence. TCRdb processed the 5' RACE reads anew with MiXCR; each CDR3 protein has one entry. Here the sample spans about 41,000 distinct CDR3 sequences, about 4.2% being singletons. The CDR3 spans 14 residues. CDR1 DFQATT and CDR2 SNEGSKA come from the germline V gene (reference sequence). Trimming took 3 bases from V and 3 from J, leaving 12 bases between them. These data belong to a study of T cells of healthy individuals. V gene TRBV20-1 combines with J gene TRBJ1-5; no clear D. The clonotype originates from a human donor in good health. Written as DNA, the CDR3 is TGCAGTGCTAGTCCGATCAGTGCCAATCAGCCCCAGCATTTT. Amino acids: CSASPISANQPQHF.